Detailed here is one T cell receptor beta chain. The entry originates in a study of cytomegalovirus exposure and HLA in healthy donors. The CDR3 consists of 15 residues. CDR1 SEHNR and CDR2 FQNEAQ come from the germline V gene (reference sequence). V lost 5 bases, J lost 2 bases, and 7 bases stayed unmatched. PCR involved 60 Vbeta and 13 Jbeta primers. Using immunoSEQ multiplex PCR, the repertoire was profiled, and TCRdb retains in-frame clones only, with some absent. The sample holds over 55,000 clones, 80% seen once. The sequencing sample was made of PBMCs. The rearrangement uses TRBV7-9 and TRBJ1-1, with 8 bases fitting TRBD1. The TCR comes from a woman aged 30 to 39 in good health and CMV-seronegative. As DNA, the CDR3 is TGTGCCAGCAGCCCCCGACAGGGGAGAAACACTGAAGCTTTCTTT. Its protein is CASSPRQGRNTEAFF. Supplemented by reference TRBV7-9 and TRBJ1-1, the full variable domain reads DTGVSQNPRHKITKRGQNVTFRCDPISEHNRLYWYRQTLGQGPEFLTYFQNEAQLEKSRLLSDRFSAERPKGSFSTLEIQRTEQGDSAMYLCASSPRQGRNTEAFFGQGTRLTVV.